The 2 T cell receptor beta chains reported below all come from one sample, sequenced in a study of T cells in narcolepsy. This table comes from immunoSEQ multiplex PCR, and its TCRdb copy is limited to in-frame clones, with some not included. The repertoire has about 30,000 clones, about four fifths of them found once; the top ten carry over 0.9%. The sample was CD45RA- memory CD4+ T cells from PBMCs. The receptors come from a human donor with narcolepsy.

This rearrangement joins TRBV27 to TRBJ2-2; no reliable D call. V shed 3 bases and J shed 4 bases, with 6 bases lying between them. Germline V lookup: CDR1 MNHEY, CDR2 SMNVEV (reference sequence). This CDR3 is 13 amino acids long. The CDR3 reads CASSFRSTGELFF. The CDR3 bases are TGTGCCAGCAGTTTCCGAAGCACCGGGGAGCTGTTTTTT.

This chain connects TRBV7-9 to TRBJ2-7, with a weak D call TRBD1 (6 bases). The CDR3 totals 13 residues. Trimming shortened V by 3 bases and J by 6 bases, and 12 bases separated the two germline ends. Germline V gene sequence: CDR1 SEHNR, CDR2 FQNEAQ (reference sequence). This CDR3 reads CASSLTQGGEQYF. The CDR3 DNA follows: TGTGCCAGCAGCTTGACACAGGGTGGCGAGCAGTACTTC. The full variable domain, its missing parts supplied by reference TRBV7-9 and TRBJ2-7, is DTGVSQNPRHKITKRGQNVTFRCDPISEHNRLYWYRQTLGQGPEFLTYFQNEAQLEKSRLLSDRFSAERPKGSFSTLEIQRTEQGDSAMYLCASSLTQGGEQYFGPGTRLTVT.